The next 26 T cell receptor beta chains were all read from a single sample in a study of CXCR3-negative and CXCR3-positive naive CD8 T cells. All TRB cDNA libraries came from 5' RACE performed with UMI labels. TCRdb reprocessed the 5' RACE reads, with one entry per CDR3 protein and no DNA. In total, the table holds fewer than 55,000 distinct CDR3 sequences. The sample was naive CXCR3- CD8+ T cells from blood. Sample subset: CD45RO-CCR7+CD27+CD95- naive CD8+ T cells lacking CXCR3 (TNR3-). The receptors come from a human donor in good health. Some clones in this sample may be carry-over from other donors' samples.

CDR3 residues: CASSAASFSYNEQFF. The chain uses TRBV7-3 and TRBJ2-1. Germline-derived CDR1 and CDR2 are SGHTA and FQGTGA. This CDR3 comprises 15 residues.

The chain combines TRBV12-3 or TRBV12-4 with TRBJ2-5; TCRdb's assignment of TRBD2 cannot be checked, as there is no DNA. CDR3 length: 17 residues. CDR3 loop: CASSGLAGGLPRETQYF.

The genes are TRBV15 and TRBJ1-5. The CDR3 loop spans 15 amino acids. Germline assignment: CDR1 LNHNV and CDR2 YYDKDF (reference sequence). CDR3 protein: CATSSSERPYQPQHF.

This chain joins TRBV11-3 and TRBJ2-2; TCRdb proposes TRBD1, but this gene call is untestable without DNA. CDR1 and CDR2 from the germline V gene are SGHNT and YENEEA. This CDR3 is built from 15 residues. CDR3 in amino acids: CASSLGRTGARELFF.

The chain combines TRBV7-9 with TRBJ2-1; as DNA is missing, the TRBD2 call by TCRdb cannot be tested. The CDR3 is made up of 16 amino acids. Germline V gene lookup returns CDR1 SEHNR and CDR2 FQNEAQ (reference sequence). CDR3 loop: CASSLVAGGPGDEQFF.

The chain has TRBV23-1 and TRBJ2-1; TCRdb reports TRBD2, a call that lacks DNA to check it against. TRBV23-1 is noted as an ORF with a role that remains uncertain. The length of the CDR3 is 12 residues. The CDR3 sequence is CASSQSAGEGFF.

The chain carries TRBV29-1 and TRBJ2-1. In germline, CDR1 is SQVTM, CDR2 ANQGSEA. The CDR3 has 12 residues. CDR3 in amino acids: CSVEDLTSEQFF.

The CDR3 loop is CASNNGASGRASNTGELFF. This sequence joins TRBV6-2 or TRBV6-3 and TRBJ2-2; no DNA is available, so the TRBD2 call from TCRdb remains unchecked. The germline gives CDR1 MNHEY, CDR2 SVGEGT. This CDR3 comprises 19 residues.

The chain has TRBV29-1 and TRBJ2-1; TCRdb returns TRBD1, unconfirmable since there is no DNA. The CDR3 totals 12 residues. Germline values: CDR1 SQVTM, CDR2 ANQGSEA. CDR3 in amino acids: CSALFGYNEQFF.

The chain couples TRBV5-6 to TRBJ2-7. The CDR3 runs to 15 residues. CDR1 SGHDT and CDR2 YYEEEE come from the germline V gene. CDR3 sequence: CASSFGVGSAYEQYF.

CDR3 protein: CASSPRQVLQPQHF. The J gene is TRBJ1-5, the V gene TRBV28; the D call of TRBD1 rests on TCRdb alone, since no DNA is present to check it. The CDR3 is 14 residues long. Germline V CDR1 and CDR2: MDHEN, SYDVKM.

The gene calls are TRBV28 and TRBJ2-2; TCRdb proposes TRBD1, but this gene call is untestable without DNA. This CDR3 is built from 15 residues. The germline gives CDR1 MDHEN, CDR2 SYDVKM. CDR3 sequence reads: CASEAGGTSTGELFF.

The V gene is TRBV7-2, the J gene TRBJ1-1. The CDR3 contains 12 residues. CDR1 and CDR2 from the germline V gene are SGHTA and FQGNSA. CDR3 loop: CASKGWGTEAFF.

V is TRBV29-1 and J is TRBJ2-7; the D gene TCRdb calls, TRBD1, cannot be checked with no DNA. Germline V gene data show CDR1 as SQVTM and CDR2 as ANQGSEA. This CDR3 spans 13 amino acids. The CDR3 loop reads CSVRGQSSYEQYF.

The chain joins TRBV9 to TRBJ2-7; TCRdb's assignment of TRBD1 cannot be checked, as there is no DNA. Per germline, CDR1 SGDLS and CDR2 YYNGEE. The CDR3 is 16 amino acids. CDR3 amino acids: CASSPSSGAGTLEQYF.

The rearrangement joins TRBV7-2 to TRBJ1-2; TCRdb calls TRBD1, which cannot be checked without DNA. CDR1 is SGHTA, CDR2 FQGNSA, per germline. The CDR3 is 15 residues long. CDR3 loop: CASSSAPGTGDGYTF. Variable domain in full (rest from reference TRBV7-2 and TRBJ1-2): GAGVSQSPSNKVTEKGKDVELRCDPISGHTALYWYRQSLGQGLEFLIYFQGNSAPDKSGLPSDRFSAERTGGSVSTLTIQRTQQEDSAVYLCASSSAPGTGDGYTFGSGTRLTVV.

This chain uses TRBV28 with TRBJ2-1; checking the TCRdb D call of TRBD2 is not possible without DNA. This CDR3 has 17 residues. Germline assignment: CDR1 MDHEN and CDR2 SYDVKM. The CDR3: CASSPGLAGTSYNEQFF.

The CDR3 loop is CASKLAGGAYEQYF. J is TRBJ2-7 and V is TRBV12-3 or TRBV12-4; no DNA is available, so the TRBD2 call from TCRdb remains unchecked. The CDR3 spans 14 residues.

The chain combines TRBV12-3 or TRBV12-4 with TRBJ2-1; the D call from TCRdb, TRBD1, cannot be confirmed without DNA. The CDR3 sequence is 16 residues long. This chain's CDR3 is CASSNSLGASSDEQFF.

The chain joins TRBV6-6 to TRBJ1-1; TCRdb designates TRBD1, a call that cannot be tested without DNA. Germline V CDR1 and CDR2: MNHNY, SVGAGI (reference sequence). There are 13 residues in the CDR3. The CDR3 sequence: CASSSTGIPEAFF.

The chain employs TRBV20-1 and TRBJ2-1. The CDR3 length is 15 residues. Germline CDR1 is DFQATT and CDR2 is SNEGSKA (reference sequence). CDR3 loop: CSARELAGSYNEQFF.

The chain joins TRBV20-1 to TRBJ2-7; the D call from TCRdb, TRBD2, cannot be confirmed without DNA. CDR3 length: 14 residues. Germline lookup yields CDR1 DFQATT and CDR2 SNEGSKA (reference sequence). CDR3 residues: CSADPSGVFYEQYF.

The rearrangement joins TRBV23-1 to TRBJ2-7; the TCRdb D gene call, TRBD1, has no DNA to confirm it. TRBV23-1 counts as an open reading frame of uncertain function. This CDR3 region has 16 residues. CDR3 region: CASGYRGVDSLYEQYF.

The gene calls are TRBV9 and TRBJ2-7; TCRdb picks TRBD1, but there is no DNA to check that call. Germline V gene data show CDR1 as SGDLS and CDR2 as YYNGEE. The CDR3 length is 16 residues. CDR3 amino acids: CASSPFPRGTSYEQYF.

This sequence joins TRBV7-2 and TRBJ2-1. CDR1 and CDR2 from the germline V gene are SGHTA and FQGNSA. The CDR3 sequence is 15 residues long. This CDR3 reads CASSLRGVGGNEQFF.

The chain has TRBV12-3 or TRBV12-4 and TRBJ1-2; checking the TCRdb D call of TRBD1 is not possible without DNA. The CDR3 totals 13 residues. CDR3 in amino acids: CASSFRDRGIDTF.